Given below is one TCR beta chain in context. As yet, its antigen is unknown. A much larger clone differs from this one at a single base, so this may be a read error. This specimen comes from a study of T cells after yellow fever vaccination. Study-wide background: Researchers used SMART-Seq v4 Ultra Low Input to prepare fractions that had low cell numbers.

V dropped 0 bases and J dropped 5 bases, with 5 bases sitting between them. Looked up from germline, CDR1 is DFQATT and CDR2 is SNEGSKA (reference sequence). The CDR3 is made up of 11 amino acids. General study findings and limits: Most clones from primary vaccination were detected again post-booster (just over 95% CD4, 88% CD8). Abundant clonotypes from the bulk population could get into FACS-sorted repertoires as contaminants.

TCRdb analysed the 5' RACE reads with MiXCR anew, one entry per CDR3 protein. In the table there are tens of thousands of distinct CDR3 sequences, about 7.3% of which are singletons. The chain recombines TRBV20-1 with TRBJ2-7; D call uncertain. This clonotype was sampled from a man between 18 and 29 years old who received the YFV17D yellow fever vaccine. Sequenced material: CD8+ T cells sorted from PBMCs, taken 10 to 11 days after the first yellow fever vaccination. The CDR3 DNA follows: TGCAGTGCTAGAGAGGACGACGAGCAGTACTTC. Amino acid sequence: CSAREDDEQYF.